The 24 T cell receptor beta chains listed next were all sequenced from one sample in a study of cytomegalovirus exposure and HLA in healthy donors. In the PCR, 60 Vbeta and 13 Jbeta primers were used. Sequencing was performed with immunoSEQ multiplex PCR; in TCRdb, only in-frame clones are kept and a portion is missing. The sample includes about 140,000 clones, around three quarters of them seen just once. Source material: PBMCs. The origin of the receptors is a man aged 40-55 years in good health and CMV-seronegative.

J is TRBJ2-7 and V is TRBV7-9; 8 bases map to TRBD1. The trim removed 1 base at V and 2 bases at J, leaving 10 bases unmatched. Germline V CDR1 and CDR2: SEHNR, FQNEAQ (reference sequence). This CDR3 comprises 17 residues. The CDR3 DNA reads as TGTGCCAGCAGCTTAGGGTGGGAGACAGGGGACACCTACGAGCAGTACTTC. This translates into CASSLGWETGDTYEQYF.

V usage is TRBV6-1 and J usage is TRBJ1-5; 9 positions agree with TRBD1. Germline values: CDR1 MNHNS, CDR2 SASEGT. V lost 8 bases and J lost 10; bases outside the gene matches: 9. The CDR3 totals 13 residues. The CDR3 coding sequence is TGTGCCAGCCGCCGCGGGGACAGGGTCCCCCAGCATTTT. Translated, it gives CASRRGDRVPQHF.

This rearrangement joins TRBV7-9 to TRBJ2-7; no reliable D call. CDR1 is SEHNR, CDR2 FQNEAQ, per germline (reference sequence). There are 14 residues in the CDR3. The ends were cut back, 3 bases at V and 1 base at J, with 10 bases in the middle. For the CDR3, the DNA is TGTGCCAGCAGCTTGGGCTATCTTTCCTACGAGCAGTACTTC. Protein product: CASSLGYLSYEQYF.

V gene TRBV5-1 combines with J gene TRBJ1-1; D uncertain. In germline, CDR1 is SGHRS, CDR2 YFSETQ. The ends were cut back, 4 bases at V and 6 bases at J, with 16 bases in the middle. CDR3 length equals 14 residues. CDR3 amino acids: CASSPGERSAEAFF. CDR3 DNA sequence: TGCGCCAGCAGCCCAGGTGAGCGGTCAGCTGAAGCTTTCTTT.

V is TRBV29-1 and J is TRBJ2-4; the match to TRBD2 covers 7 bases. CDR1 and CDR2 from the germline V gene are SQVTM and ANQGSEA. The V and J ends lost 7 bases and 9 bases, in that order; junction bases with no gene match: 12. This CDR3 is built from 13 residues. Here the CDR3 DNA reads TGCAGCGCCACTCGGCCGGGGGGAGGCATTCAGTACTTC. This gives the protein CSATRPGGGIQYF.

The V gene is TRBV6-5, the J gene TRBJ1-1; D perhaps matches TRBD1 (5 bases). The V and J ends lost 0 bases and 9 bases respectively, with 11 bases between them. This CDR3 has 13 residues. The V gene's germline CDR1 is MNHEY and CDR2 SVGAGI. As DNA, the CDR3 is TGTGCCAGCAGTTACTCGAGTCAGGGTAAAGCTTTCTTT. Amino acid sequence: CASSYSSQGKAFF.

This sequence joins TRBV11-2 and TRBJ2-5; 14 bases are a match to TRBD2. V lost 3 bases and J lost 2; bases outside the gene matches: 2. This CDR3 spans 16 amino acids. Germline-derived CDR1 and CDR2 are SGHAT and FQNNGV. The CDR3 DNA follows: TGTGCCAGCAGCTTCCGGACTAGCGGGGGGCAAGAGACCCAGTACTTC. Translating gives CASSFRTSGGQETQYF.

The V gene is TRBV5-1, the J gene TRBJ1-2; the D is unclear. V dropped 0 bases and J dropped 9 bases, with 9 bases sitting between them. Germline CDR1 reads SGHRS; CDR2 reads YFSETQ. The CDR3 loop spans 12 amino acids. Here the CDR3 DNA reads TGCGCCAGCAGCTTGGGTGGTGAGAGCTACACCTTC. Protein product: CASSLGGESYTF.

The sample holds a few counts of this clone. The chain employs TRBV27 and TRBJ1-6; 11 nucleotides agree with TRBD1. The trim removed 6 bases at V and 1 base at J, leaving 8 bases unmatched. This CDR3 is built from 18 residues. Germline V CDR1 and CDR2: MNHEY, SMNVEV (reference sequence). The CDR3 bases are TGTGCCAGCAGCCGAGGGACAGGGGGTTTTTCCTATAATTCACCCCTCCACTTT. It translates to CASSRGTGGFSYNSPLHF.

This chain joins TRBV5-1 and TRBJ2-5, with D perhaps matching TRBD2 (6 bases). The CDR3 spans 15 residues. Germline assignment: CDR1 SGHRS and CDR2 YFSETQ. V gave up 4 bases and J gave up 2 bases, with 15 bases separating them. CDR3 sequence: CASSTPLGGQETQYF. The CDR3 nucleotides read TGCGCCAGCAGCACCCCCTTGGGGGGTCAAGAGACCCAGTACTTC.

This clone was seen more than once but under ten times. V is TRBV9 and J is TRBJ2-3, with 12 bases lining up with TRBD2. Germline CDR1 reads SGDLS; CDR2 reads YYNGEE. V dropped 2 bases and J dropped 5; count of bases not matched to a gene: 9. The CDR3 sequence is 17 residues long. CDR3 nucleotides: TGTGCCAGCAGCGTTATGGCTAGCGGGGGGGCAGGAGATACGCAGTATTTT. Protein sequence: CASSVMASGGAGDTQYF.

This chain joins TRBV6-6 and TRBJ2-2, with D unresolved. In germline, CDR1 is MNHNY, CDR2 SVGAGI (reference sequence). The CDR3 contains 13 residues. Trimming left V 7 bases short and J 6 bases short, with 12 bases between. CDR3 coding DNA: TGTGCCAGCACCACGTCAGTCCCCGGGGAGCTGTTTTTT. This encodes CASTTSVPGELFF.

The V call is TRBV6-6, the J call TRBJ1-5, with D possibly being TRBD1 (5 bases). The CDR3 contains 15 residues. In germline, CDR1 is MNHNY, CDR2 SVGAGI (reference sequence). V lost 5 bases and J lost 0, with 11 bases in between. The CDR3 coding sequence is TGTGCCAGCAGTCTAACAGGATTTAGCAATCAGCCCCAGCATTTT. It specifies CASSLTGFSNQPQHF.

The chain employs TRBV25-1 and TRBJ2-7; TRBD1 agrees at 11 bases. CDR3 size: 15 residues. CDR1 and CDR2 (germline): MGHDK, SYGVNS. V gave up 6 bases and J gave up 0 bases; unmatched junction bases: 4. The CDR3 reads CASSGQGAPSYEQYF. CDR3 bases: TGTGCCAGCAGCGGACAGGGGGCCCCCTCCTACGAGCAGTACTTC.

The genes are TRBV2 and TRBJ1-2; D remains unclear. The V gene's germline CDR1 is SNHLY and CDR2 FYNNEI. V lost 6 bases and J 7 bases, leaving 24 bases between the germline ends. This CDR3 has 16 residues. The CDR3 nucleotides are TGTGCCAGCAGGGCGTTTGCTGCTGACTTTTTTGGTGGCTACACCTTC. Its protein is CASRAFAADFFGGYTF. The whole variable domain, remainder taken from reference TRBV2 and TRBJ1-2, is EPEVTQTPSHQVTQMGQEVILRCVPISNHLYFYWYRQILGQKVEFLVSFYNNEISEKSEIFDDQFSVERPDGSNFTLKIRSTKLEDSAMYFCASRAFAADFFGGYTFGSGTRLTVV.

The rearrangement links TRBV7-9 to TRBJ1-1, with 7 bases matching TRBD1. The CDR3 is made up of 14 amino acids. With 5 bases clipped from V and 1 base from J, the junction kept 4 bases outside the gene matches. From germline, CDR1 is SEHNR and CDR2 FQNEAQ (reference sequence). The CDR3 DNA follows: TGTGCCAGCAGCCCAGGGACAGCGAACACTGAAGCTTTCTTT. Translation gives CASSPGTANTEAFF.

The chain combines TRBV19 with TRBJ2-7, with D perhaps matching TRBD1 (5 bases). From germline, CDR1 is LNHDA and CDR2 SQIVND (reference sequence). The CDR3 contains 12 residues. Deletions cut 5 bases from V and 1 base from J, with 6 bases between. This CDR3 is CASSHRSYEQYF. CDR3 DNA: TGTGCCAGTAGTCACAGGTCCTACGAGCAGTACTTC.

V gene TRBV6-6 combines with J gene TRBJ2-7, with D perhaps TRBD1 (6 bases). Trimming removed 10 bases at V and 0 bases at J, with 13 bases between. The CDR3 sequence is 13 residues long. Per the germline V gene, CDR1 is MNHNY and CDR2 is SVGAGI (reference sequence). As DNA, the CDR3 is TGTGCCACCGCGACAGGACTCTCCTACGAGCAGTACTTC. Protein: CATATGLSYEQYF.

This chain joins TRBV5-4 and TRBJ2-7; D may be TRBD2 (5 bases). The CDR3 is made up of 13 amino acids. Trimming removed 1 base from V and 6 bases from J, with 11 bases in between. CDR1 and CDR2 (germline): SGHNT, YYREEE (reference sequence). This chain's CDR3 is CASSLTGSREQYF. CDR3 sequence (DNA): TGTGCCAGCAGCTTGACGGGAAGTCGCGAGCAGTACTTC. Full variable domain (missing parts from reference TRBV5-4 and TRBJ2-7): ETGVTQSPTHLIKTRGQQVTLRCSSQSGHNTVSWYQQALGQGPQFIFQYYREEENGRGNFPPRFSGLQFPNYSSELNVNALELDDSALYLCASSLTGSREQYFGPGTRLTVT.

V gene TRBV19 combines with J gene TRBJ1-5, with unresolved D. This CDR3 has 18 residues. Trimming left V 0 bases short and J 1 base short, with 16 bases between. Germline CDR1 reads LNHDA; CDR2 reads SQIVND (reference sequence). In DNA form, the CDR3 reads TGTGCCAGTAGTATAGATCCAACGGGTCCTCTAAGCAATCAGCCCCAGCATTTT. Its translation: CASSIDPTGPLSNQPQHF.

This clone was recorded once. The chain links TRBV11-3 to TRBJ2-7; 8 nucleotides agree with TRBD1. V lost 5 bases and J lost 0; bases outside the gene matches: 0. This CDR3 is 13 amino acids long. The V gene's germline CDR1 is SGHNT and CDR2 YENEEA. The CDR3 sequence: CASSTGGSYEQYF. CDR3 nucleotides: TGTGCCAGCAGCACAGGGGGCTCCTACGAGCAGTACTTC.

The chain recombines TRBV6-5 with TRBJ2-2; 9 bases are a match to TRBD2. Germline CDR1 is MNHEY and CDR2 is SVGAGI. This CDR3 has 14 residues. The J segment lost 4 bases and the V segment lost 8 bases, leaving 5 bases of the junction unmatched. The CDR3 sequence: CASRAGGSTGELFF. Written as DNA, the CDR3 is TGTGCCAGCCGAGCGGGGGGAAGCACCGGGGAGCTGTTTTTT.

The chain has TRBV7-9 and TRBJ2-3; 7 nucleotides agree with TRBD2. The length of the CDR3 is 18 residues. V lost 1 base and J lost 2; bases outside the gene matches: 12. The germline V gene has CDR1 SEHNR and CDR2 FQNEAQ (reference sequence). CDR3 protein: CASSLGALAASTTDTQYF. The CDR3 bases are TGTGCCAGCAGCTTAGGAGCCCTAGCGGCTTCGACCACAGATACGCAGTATTTT.

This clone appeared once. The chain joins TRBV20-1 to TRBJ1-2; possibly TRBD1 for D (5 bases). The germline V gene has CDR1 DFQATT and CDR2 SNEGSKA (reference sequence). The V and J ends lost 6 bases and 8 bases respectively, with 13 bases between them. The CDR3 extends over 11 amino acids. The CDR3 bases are TGCAGTGCGGGGGGACTCTGGGGCTACACCTTC. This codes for CSAGGLWGYTF.